These 14 T cell receptor beta chains originate from one sample sequenced in a study of T cell responses to AZD1222 COVID-19 vaccine (dated by TCRdb to 2020 to 2023). The time point label here, explained by the study, means: about 28 days (+/-7) after the second vaccine dose. The library was built by means of the immunoSEQ multiplex PCR assay. What TCRdb holds here is the immuneACCESS table cut down to in-frame rearrangements. Part of the clones is not present; checked against another copy, under half of the missing clones reflect an unresolved V gene, and the others are unexplained. The sample data list 86,000 or so clones, and about 90% of these were observed just once. The ten largest clonotypes hold 6.9% of the sample. This specimen consisted of peripheral blood, obtained 28 days after the second AZD1222 dose. These receptors were obtained from an adult who received the AZD1222 COVID-19 vaccine.

The J gene is TRBJ2-7, the V gene TRBV5-1; D unresolved. Germline CDR1 SGHRS, CDR2 YFSETQ. Trimming removed 1 base at V and 6 bases at J, with 5 bases between. This CDR3 is built from 11 residues. CDR3 loop: CASSLSGEQYF. CDR3 nucleotides: TGCGCCAGCAGCTTGTCCGGCGAGCAGTACTTC.

Only one count was recorded for this clone. In DNA form, the CDR3 reads TGTGCCAGCAGCGGACAGATTAACTATGGCTACACCTTC. It codes for CASSGQINYGYTF. V is TRBV6-5 and J is TRBJ1-2, with D possibly matching TRBD1 (6 bases). The germline gives CDR1 MNHEY, CDR2 SVGAGI. CDR3 size: 13 residues. Trimming stripped 6 bases from V and 1 base from J, with 9 bases between.

The table lists this clone with a count of one. The chain combines TRBV25-1 with TRBJ1-2, with 8 bases matching TRBD1. The germline CDR1 and CDR2 sequences are MGHDK and SYGVNS. This CDR3 contains 15 residues. The ends lost 5 bases at V and 0 bases at J; junction bases unmatched: 5. The CDR3: CASSSYRGANYGYTF. DNA of the CDR3: TGTGCCAGCAGTTCATACAGGGGGGCTAACTATGGCTACACCTTC.

The V and J genes are TRBV7-2 and TRBJ2-7; 11 positions match TRBD2. Losses at the gene ends were 4 bases for V and 6 bases for J; bases not matched to a gene: 8. CDR3 size: 15 residues. Germline loops: CDR1 SGHTA, CDR2 FQGNSA. The CDR3 bases are TGTGCCAGCAGCTCCCAAATTAGCGGGAGGGGCGAGCAGTACTTC. It is translated as CASSSQISGRGEQYF.

This clone was found a few times. The V and J genes are TRBV6-5 and TRBJ2-7; D may be TRBD1 or TRBD2 (5 bases each). Germline V CDR1 and CDR2: MNHEY, SVGAGI. The CDR3 has 15 residues. Trimming left V 6 bases short and J 2 bases short, with 17 bases between. The CDR3 DNA sequence: TGTGCCAGCAGGGCGGGTCTAGGGGTAGCCTACGAGCAGTACTTC. Translation gives CASRAGLGVAYEQYF.

V usage is TRBV7-9 and J usage is TRBJ2-1; D uncertain. CDR1 and CDR2 from the germline V gene are SEHNR and FQNEAQ (reference sequence). The CDR3 has 12 residues. The ends were cut back, 1 base at V and 5 bases at J, with 3 bases in the middle. Here the CDR3 reads CASSLGHNEQFF. The CDR3 bases are TGTGCCAGCAGCTTAGGCCACAATGAGCAGTTCTTC.

The chain couples TRBV5-1 to TRBJ2-1; 7 bases align to TRBD2. The ends lost 4 bases at V and 9 bases at J; junction bases unmatched: 16. This CDR3 has 16 amino acids. Germline CDR1 reads SGHRS; CDR2 reads YFSETQ. CDR3 amino acids: CASSGWDYPNYPEQFF. CDR3 bases: TGCGCCAGCAGCGGGTGGGACTACCCGAACTACCCTGAGCAGTTCTTC.

The V and J genes are TRBV4-1 and TRBJ1-5; 7 bases are shared with TRBD1. This CDR3 is built from 16 residues. CDR1 is MGHRA, CDR2 YSYEKL, per germline. V shed 2 bases, J shed 4 bases, and the junction held 8 bases outside the gene matches. CDR3 in DNA: TGCGCCAGCAGCCAAATTGGAGGGACAGCAAATCAGCCCCAGCATTTT. Amino acids: CASSQIGGTANQPQHF.

Of note for this clone: Other DNA sequences from this sample encode an identical CDR3 as well. V and J are TRBV12-3 or TRBV12-4 and TRBJ1-1; the D is unclear. V was shortened by 3 bases and J by 1 base, with 6 bases between the two germline ends. There are 13 residues in the CDR3. The CDR3 region is CASSFGRNTEAFF. The CDR3 bases are TGTGCCAGCAGTTTCGGCAGGAACACTGAAGCTTTCTTT.

As to this clone: Relative to the germline gene, one junction end is altered; a read error may explain this. The chain combines TRBV30 with TRBJ2-2; 11 bases are shared with TRBD1. CDR1 and CDR2 (germline): GTSNPN, SVGIG (reference sequence). The CDR3 runs 14 residues. The CDR3 DNA reads as TGTGCCTGCCGGGACAGGGGGAACGCCGGGGAGCTGTTTTTT. Translated: CACRDRGNAGELFF.

The chain joins TRBV6-5 to TRBJ2-4; weak D call: TRBD2 (7 bases). The V end was cut by 4 bases, the J end by 4 bases, with 14 bases between. From germline, CDR1 is MNHEY and CDR2 SVGAGI. This CDR3 comprises 15 residues. This CDR3 is CASSSHGGPKNIQYF. The CDR3 nucleotides are TGTGCCAGCAGTTCTCACGGGGGGCCAAAAAACATTCAGTACTTC.

The chain joins TRBV29-1 to TRBJ1-2, with 9 bases identical to TRBD1. The V and J ends lost 0 bases and 9 bases, in that order; junction bases with no gene match: 8. CDR1 is SQVTM and CDR2 is ANQGSEA in the germline V gene. This CDR3 comprises 14 residues. CDR3 coding DNA: TGCAGCGTTGAAGAACCACAGGGGGCGGTGAGCTACACCTTC. Protein sequence: CSVEEPQGAVSYTF. Based on the CDR3 plus reference TRBV29-1 and TRBJ1-2, the full variable domain is SAVISQKPSRDICQRGTSLTIQCQVDSQVTMMFWYRQQPGQSLTLIATANQGSEATYESGFVIDKFPISRPNLTFSTLTVSNMSPEDSSIYLCSVEEPQGAVSYTFGSGTRLTVV.

The CDR3 nucleotides are TGTGCCAGCAGCCGGGACAGCCAGTATGGCTACACCTTC. Its translation: CASSRDSQYGYTF. The chain uses TRBV7-8 and TRBJ1-2; 7 bases map to TRBD1. After removal of 5 bases from V and 5 bases from J, the junction contained 5 bases not matched to a gene. Germline V gene lookup returns CDR1 SGHVS and CDR2 FQNEAQ. The CDR3 contains 13 residues.

The rearrangement uses TRBV4-1 and TRBJ1-2; D possibly corresponds to TRBD1 (6 bases). Trimming took off 4 bases at V and 5 bases at J, with 14 bases between the two ends. Looked up from germline, CDR1 is MGHRA and CDR2 is YSYEKL. The CDR3 consists of 14 residues. The CDR3 sequence is CASSLPGTRYGYTF. The CDR3 DNA reads TGCGCCAGCAGCCTCCCCGGGACAAGGTATGGCTACACCTTC.